This is a list of T cell receptor beta chains from one sample in a study of OX40 agonist ivuxolimab in advanced cancers. Using immunoSEQ multiplex PCR, the repertoire was profiled, and TCRdb retains in-frame clones only, with some absent. The sample consists of some 40,000 clones, around four fifths of them appearing once. Sequences were derived from CD4+ or CD8+ T cells sorted from blood, sampled in a trial of the OX40 agonist ivuxolimab. All receptors derive from an adult with an advanced solid tumor such as melanoma, head and neck, liver or kidney cancer. Each CDR3 is given with its conserved first and last residue. D genes are given only for firm matches. Clone sizes are given selectively: once, few, many, or a class where the clone is expanded.

V gene: TRBV5-4
clone size: .
D gene: TRBD1
J gene: TRBJ1-4
CDR3 protein: CASSLQGASTNEKLFF
CDR3 DNA: TGTGCCAGCAGCTTACAGGGGGCCTCAACTAATGAAAAACTGTTTTTT

V gene: TRBV5-8
clone size: once
D gene: TRBD1
J gene: TRBJ2-7
CDR3 protein: CASSLVDRGAYEQYF
CDR3 DNA: TGTGCCAGCAGCTTGGTGGACAGGGGCGCCTACGAGCAGTACTTC

V gene: TRBV6-5
clone size: .
D gene: TRBD2
J gene: TRBJ2-7
CDR3 protein: CASSAGTSVSYEQYF
CDR3 DNA: TGTGCCAGCAGTGCCGGGACTAGCGTCTCCTACGAGCAGTACTTC

V gene: TRBV10-3
clone size: .
D gene: .
J gene: TRBJ2-5
CDR3 protein: CAISDQLETQYF
CDR3 DNA: TGTGCCATCAGTGACCAGCTAGAGACCCAGTACTTC

V gene: TRBV4-1
clone size: .
D gene: .
J gene: TRBJ2-7
CDR3 protein: CASSRTFYDEQYF
CDR3 DNA: TGCGCCAGCAGCCGGACATTTTACGACGAGCAGTACTTC

V gene: TRBV5-6
clone size: .
D gene: TRBD2
J gene: TRBJ2-1
CDR3 protein: CASSSYGLAGARKFF
CDR3 DNA: TGTGCCAGCAGCTCCTATGGACTAGCGGGGGCGCGAAAGTTCTTC

V gene: TRBV15
clone size: .
D gene: TRBD2
J gene: TRBJ2-7
CDR3 protein: CATFPGLAGDRSYEQYF
CDR3 DNA: TGTGCCACGTTTCCGGGACTAGCGGGAGATAGGTCCTACGAGCAGTACTTC

V gene: TRBV4-1
clone size: .
D gene: TRBD1
J gene: TRBJ1-4
CDR3 protein: CASSQRGQTNEKLFF
CDR3 DNA: TGCGCCAGCAGCCAAAGGGGGCAAACTAATGAAAAACTGTTTTTT

V gene: TRBV7-8
clone size: .
D gene: .
J gene: TRBJ2-3
CDR3 protein: CASSPGTYTDTQYF
CDR3 DNA: TGTGCCAGCAGCCCCGGGACATACACAGATACGCAGTATTTT

V gene: TRBV7-9
clone size: .
D gene: .
J gene: TRBJ1-4
CDR3 protein: CASSLGQATNEKLFF
CDR3 DNA: TGTGCCAGCAGCTTAGGACAGGCAACTAATGAAAAACTGTTTTTT

V gene: TRBV6-5
clone size: once
D gene: .
J gene: TRBJ2-2
CDR3 protein: CASISGAQDTGELFF
CDR3 DNA: TGTGCCAGCATTTCGGGAGCCCAGGACACCGGGGAGCTGTTTTTT

V gene: TRBV2
clone size: .
D gene: .
J gene: TRBJ2-7
CDR3 protein: CASSEGVPLSYEQYF
CDR3 DNA: TGTGCCAGCAGTGAGGGAGTTCCTCTATCCTACGAGCAGTACTTC

V gene: TRBV29-1
clone size: .
D gene: TRBD1
J gene: TRBJ2-3
CDR3 protein: CSARGTGFSTDTQYF
CDR3 DNA: TGCAGCGCCCGAGGGACAGGGTTTAGCACAGATACGCAGTATTTT

V gene: TRBV27
clone size: once
D gene: TRBD1
J gene: TRBJ2-4
CDR3 protein: CASSARDRKNIQYF
CDR3 DNA: TGTGCCAGCAGTGCGCGGGACAGGAAAAACATTCAGTACTTC

V gene: TRBV6-5
clone size: once
D gene: .
J gene: TRBJ1-3
CDR3 protein: CASSWGLGEAGNTIYF
CDR3 DNA: TGTGCCAGCAGTTGGGGCTTAGGGGAGGCTGGAAACACCATATATTTT

V gene: TRBV6-1
clone size: .
D gene: TRBD2
J gene: TRBJ2-7
CDR3 protein: CASSEMRWDTSGRDYEQYF
CDR3 DNA: TGTGCCAGCAGTGAAATGCGGTGGGATACTAGCGGGAGGGACTACGAGCAGTACTTC

V gene: TRBV7-9
clone size: .
D gene: .
J gene: TRBJ1-5
CDR3 protein: CASSLGGSQPQHF
CDR3 DNA: TGTGCCAGCAGCTTAGGGGGGTCTCAGCCCCAGCATTTT

V gene: TRBV30
clone size: .
D gene: TRBD2
J gene: TRBJ2-1
CDR3 protein: CAWSRKREVYNEQFF
CDR3 DNA: TGTGCCTGGAGTCGGAAGCGGGAGGTTTACAATGAGCAGTTCTTC

V gene: TRBV7-3
clone size: .
D gene: TRBD1
J gene: TRBJ1-4
CDR3 protein: CASSTRGQGVNEKLFF
CDR3 DNA: TGTGCCAGCAGCACAAGGGGACAGGGAGTTAATGAAAAACTGTTTTTT

V gene: TRBV9
clone size: .
D gene: TRBD2
J gene: TRBJ2-5
CDR3 protein: CASSVSGTSEETQYF
CDR3 DNA: TGTGCCAGCAGCGTCTCCGGGACTAGCGAAGAGACCCAGTACTTC

V gene: TRBV5-4
clone size: .
D gene: TRBD2
J gene: TRBJ2-5
CDR3 protein: CASSSGGSGETQYF
CDR3 DNA: TGTGCCAGCAGCTCGGGAGGGTCGGGGGAGACCCAGTACTTC

V gene: TRBV4-1
clone size: .
D gene: .
J gene: TRBJ1-2
CDR3 protein: CASSQDWGDSRGYTF
CDR3 DNA: TGCGCCAGCAGCCAAGATTGGGGGGATTCTCGGGGCTACACCTTC

V gene: TRBV7-2
clone size: .
D gene: .
J gene: TRBJ2-3
CDR3 protein: CASSRRGHFTDTQYF
CDR3 DNA: TGTGCCAGCAGCCGCCGAGGGCATTTCACAGATACGCAGTATTTT

V gene: TRBV11-2
clone size: few
D gene: TRBD1
J gene: TRBJ1-1
CDR3 protein: CASSPKGAFEAFF
CDR3 DNA: TGTGCCAGCAGCCCTAAGGGGGCATTTGAAGCTTTCTTT

V gene: TRBV28
clone size: .
D gene: .
J gene: TRBJ1-2
CDR3 protein: CASTSGTDYGYTF
CDR3 DNA: TGTGCCAGCACTTCCGGGACGGATTATGGCTACACCTTC

V gene: TRBV9
clone size: .
D gene: TRBD2
J gene: TRBJ2-1
CDR3 protein: CASSVASGGHNEQFF
CDR3 DNA: TGTGCCAGCAGCGTAGCAAGCGGGGGTCACAATGAGCAGTTCTTC

V gene: TRBV6-1
clone size: .
D gene: .
J gene: TRBJ2-3
CDR3 protein: CASSEAPGTDTQYF
CDR3 DNA: TGTGCCAGCAGTGAAGCGCCGGGGACAGATACGCAGTATTTT

V gene: TRBV28
clone size: once
D gene: TRBD1
J gene: TRBJ1-1
CDR3 protein: CASSPPGQGAVTEAFF
CDR3 DNA: TGTGCCAGCAGCCCCCCGGGACAGGGGGCTGTCACTGAAGCTTTCTTT

V gene: TRBV7-9
clone size: few
D gene: .
J gene: TRBJ1-1
CDR3 protein: CASSLDSMTNTEAFF
CDR3 DNA: TGTGCCAGCAGCTTAGACAGCATGACCAACACTGAAGCTTTCTTT

V gene: TRBV7-3
clone size: .
D gene: .
J gene: TRBJ2-7
CDR3 protein: CASSLKGSYEQYF
CDR3 DNA: TGTGCCAGCAGCTTAAAGGGTTCCTACGAGCAGTACTTC

V gene: TRBV9
clone size: .
D gene: .
J gene: TRBJ2-4
CDR3 protein: CASSPHEGNRDIQYF
CDR3 DNA: TGTGCCAGCAGCCCTCATGAGGGGAACCGGGACATTCAGTACTTC

V gene: TRBV27
clone size: .
D gene: TRBD2
J gene: TRBJ2-2
CDR3 protein: CASSRLSGGFGWELFF
CDR3 DNA: TGTGCCAGCAGCAGGTTGAGCGGGGGGTTTGGTTGGGAGCTGTTTTTT

V gene: TRBV6-5
clone size: .
D gene: .
J gene: TRBJ1-5
CDR3 protein: CASSRFLGQPQHF
CDR3 DNA: TGTGCCAGCAGTAGATTCCTCGGGCAGCCCCAGCATTTT

V gene: TRBV9
clone size: .
D gene: .
J gene: TRBJ2-2
CDR3 protein: CASSVGGITGELFF
CDR3 DNA: TGTGCCAGCAGCGTGGGCGGGATCACCGGGGAGCTGTTTTTT

V gene: TRBV6-1
clone size: .
D gene: TRBD1
J gene: TRBJ2-7
CDR3 protein: CASSLDRQGHYEQYF
CDR3 DNA: TGTGCCAGCAGTCTAGATAGACAGGGGCACTACGAGCAGTACTTC

V gene: TRBV15
clone size: .
D gene: .
J gene: TRBJ2-7
CDR3 protein: CATSREQGFGYEQYF
CDR3 DNA: TGTGCCACCAGCAGAGAGCAGGGTTTTGGGTACGAGCAGTACTTC

V gene: TRBV7-2
clone size: .
D gene: .
J gene: TRBJ2-7
CDR3 protein: CASSLLWGGLVGEQYF
CDR3 DNA: TGTGCCAGCAGCTTACTTTGGGGAGGCTTGGTAGGCGAGCAGTACTTC

V gene: TRBV5-1
clone size: few
D gene: TRBD1
J gene: TRBJ1-2
CDR3 protein: CASSYGTGAYGYTF
CDR3 DNA: TGCGCCAGCAGTTACGGGACAGGGGCCTATGGCTACACCTTC

V gene: TRBV11-2
clone size: .
D gene: .
J gene: TRBJ2-1
CDR3 protein: CASSLVVLGPWNEQFF
CDR3 DNA: TGTGCCAGCAGCTTAGTGGTCTTGGGCCCCTGGAATGAGCAGTTCTTC

V gene: TRBV2
clone size: .
D gene: .
J gene: TRBJ2-3
CDR3 protein: CASRRGAAGPNTDTQYF
CDR3 DNA: TGTGCCAGCAGGAGGGGCGCGGCGGGGCCTAACACAGATACGCAGTATTTT

V gene: TRBV4-1
clone size: .
D gene: TRBD2
J gene: TRBJ2-1
CDR3 protein: CASSLLAGGPSTKHNEQFF
CDR3 DNA: TGCGCCAGCAGCCTTCTAGCGGGGGGGCCTTCGACCAAACACAATGAGCAGTTCTTC

V gene: TRBV29-1
clone size: .
D gene: .
J gene: TRBJ2-1
CDR3 protein: CSVEDTMGFF
CDR3 DNA: TGCAGCGTTGAAGATACAATGGGGTTCTTC

V gene: TRBV19
clone size: .
D gene: TRBD1
J gene: TRBJ2-2
CDR3 protein: CASSRDRGLTGELFF
CDR3 DNA: TGTGCCAGTAGTAGAGACAGGGGGTTGACCGGGGAGCTGTTTTTT

V gene: TRBV30
clone size: .
D gene: .
J gene: TRBJ1-5
CDR3 protein: CAWSVLGDQPQHF
CDR3 DNA: TGTGCCTGGAGTGTACTTGGGGATCAGCCCCAGCATTTT

V gene: TRBV5-4
clone size: .
D gene: TRBD2
J gene: TRBJ2-2
CDR3 protein: CASTLTSGGSGAGELFF
CDR3 DNA: TGTGCCAGCACCCTGACTAGCGGGGGGTCGGGGGCCGGGGAGCTGTTTTTT

V gene: TRBV9
clone size: once
D gene: .
J gene: TRBJ1-3
CDR3 protein: CASSVGVEGSVGNTIYF
CDR3 DNA: TGTGCCAGCAGCGTCGGGGTCGAAGGGAGCGTCGGAAACACCATATATTTT

V gene: TRBV7-9
clone size: .
D gene: .
J gene: TRBJ2-2
CDR3 protein: CASSFLGYTGELFF
CDR3 DNA: TGTGCCAGCAGCTTTTTGGGTTACACCGGGGAGCTGTTTTTT

V gene: TRBV19
clone size: .
D gene: .
J gene: TRBJ1-5
CDR3 protein: CASSPGIVSNQPQHF
CDR3 DNA: TGTGCCAGTAGCCCCGGGATAGTCAGCAATCAGCCCCAGCATTTT

V gene: TRBV19
clone size: .
D gene: .
J gene: TRBJ1-4
CDR3 protein: CASRDGRNEKLFF
CDR3 DNA: TGTGCCAGTAGAGACGGTCGGAATGAAAAACTGTTTTTT

V gene: TRBV19
clone size: .
D gene: .
J gene: TRBJ1-6
CDR3 protein: CASSVTLNSPLHF
CDR3 DNA: TGTGCCAGTAGCGTGACGTTGAATTCACCCCTCCACTTT

V gene: TRBV7-8
clone size: .
D gene: .
J gene: TRBJ1-1
CDR3 protein: CASSLVPGGNTEAFF
CDR3 DNA: TGTGCCAGCAGCTTAGTACCGGGGGGCAACACTGAAGCTTTCTTT

V gene: TRBV27
clone size: .
D gene: .
J gene: TRBJ2-5
CDR3 protein: CASSFQETQYF
CDR3 DNA: TGTGCCAGCAGCTTCCAAGAGACCCAGTACTTC

V gene: TRBV7-3
clone size: .
D gene: .
J gene: TRBJ2-2
CDR3 protein: CASSLMNGELFF
CDR3 DNA: TGTGCCAGCAGCTTAATGAACGGGGAGCTGTTTTTT

V gene: TRBV2
clone size: .
D gene: .
J gene: TRBJ1-1
CDR3 protein: CASSEIVWGPNTEAFF
CDR3 DNA: TGTGCCAGCAGTGAAATTGTATGGGGGCCGAACACTGAAGCTTTCTTT